A selection of T cell receptor beta chains follows, all from one sample in a study of T cells in Graves' hyperthyroidism and ophthalmopathy. TCRdb reprocessed the multiplex PCR reads via MiXCR and lists one record per CDR3 protein. The sample holds 550,000 to 600,000 distinct CDR3 sequences; just over 45% are singletons and the top ten take 15% to 20%. Sequenced: peripheral blood or thyroid tissue (not recorded which). The receptors originated from an adult woman with Graves' disease, either hyperthyroidism or ophthalmopathy (not recorded which). Both conserved end residues are part of each CDR3. The D gene is left open where the match is weak. A row's size may be missing; if present it is once, few, many or a size class.

>many|TRBJ2-5|NA|TRBV9
CASSVDQGPQETQYF
TGTGCCAGCAGCGTAGATCAGGGTCCCCAAGAGACCCAGTACTTC
>NA|TRBJ2-7|NA|TRBV20-1
CSGRQTYEQYF
TGCAGTGGGAGACAAACCTACGAGCAGTACTTC
>many|TRBJ2-2|NA|TRBV2
CASTRNTGELFF
TGTGCCAGCACCCGGAACACCGGGGAGCTGTTTTTT
>many|TRBJ2-7|TRBD1|TRBV14
CASSQGGQSYEQYF
TGTGCCAGCAGCCAAGGGGGACAGTCTTACGAGCAGTACTTC
>NA|TRBJ1-1|NA|TRBV9
CASSDPRVPNTEAFF
TGTGCCAGCAGCGACCCAAGGGTTCCGAACACTGAAGCTTTCTTT
>NA|TRBJ2-7|TRBD1|TRBV4-1
CASSQTGIEQYF
TGCGCCAGCAGCCAGACAGGGATCGAGCAGTACTTC
>many|TRBJ2-6|NA|TRBV3-1
CASSLGHLGSGANVLTF
TGTGCCAGCAGCCTCGGACACCTGGGGTCTGGGGCCAACGTCCTGACTTTC
>many|TRBJ1-3|NA|TRBV2
CASSGASSGNTIYF
TGTGCCAGCAGTGGAGCTAGCTCTGGAAACACCATATATTTT
>NA|TRBJ2-7|TRBD2|TRBV20-1
CSASPPGLAYEQYF
TGCAGTGCTAGCCCTCCGGGACTAGCCTACGAGCAGTACTTC
>many|TRBJ1-5|NA|TRBV4-1
CASSHLVRGRDQPQHF
TGCGCCAGCAGCCACCTAGTCCGGGGGCGTGATCAGCCCCAGCATTTT
>NA|TRBJ1-5|NA|TRBV2
CASNRDGGKPQHF
TGTGCCAGCAACCGGGACGGTGGAAAGCCCCAGCATTTT
>many|TRBJ1-5|NA|TRBV7-8
CASSLDEGYQPQHF
TGTGCCAGCAGCTTAGATGAGGGATACCAGCCCCAGCATTTT